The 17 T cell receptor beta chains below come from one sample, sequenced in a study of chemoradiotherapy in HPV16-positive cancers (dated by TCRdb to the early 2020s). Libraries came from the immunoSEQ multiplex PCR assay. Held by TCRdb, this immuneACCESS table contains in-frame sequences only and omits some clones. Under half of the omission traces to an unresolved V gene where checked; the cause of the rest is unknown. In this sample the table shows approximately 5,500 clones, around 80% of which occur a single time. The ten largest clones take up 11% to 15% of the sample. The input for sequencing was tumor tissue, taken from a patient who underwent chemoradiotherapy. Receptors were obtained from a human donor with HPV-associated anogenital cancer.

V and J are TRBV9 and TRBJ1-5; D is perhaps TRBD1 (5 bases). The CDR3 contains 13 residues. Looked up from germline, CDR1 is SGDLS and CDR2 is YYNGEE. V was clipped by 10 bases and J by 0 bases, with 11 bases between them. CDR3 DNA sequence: TGTGCCTCCGGAGGGGATAGCAATCAGCCCCAGCATTTT. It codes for CASGGDSNQPQHF.

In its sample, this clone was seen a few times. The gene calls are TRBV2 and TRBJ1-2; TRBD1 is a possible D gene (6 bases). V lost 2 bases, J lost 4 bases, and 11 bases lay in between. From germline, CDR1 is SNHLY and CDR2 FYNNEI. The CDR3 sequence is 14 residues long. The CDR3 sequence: CASSEYRDPYGYTF. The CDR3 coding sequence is TGTGCCAGCAGTGAATACAGGGATCCCTATGGCTACACCTTC.

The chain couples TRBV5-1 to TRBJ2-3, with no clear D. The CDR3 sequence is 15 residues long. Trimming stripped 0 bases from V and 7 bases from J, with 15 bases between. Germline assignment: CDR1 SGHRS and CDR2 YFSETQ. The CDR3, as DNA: TGCGCCAGCAGCTTGGAGTTGGCTTTCCCTTATACGCAGTATTTT. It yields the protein CASSLELAFPYTQYF.

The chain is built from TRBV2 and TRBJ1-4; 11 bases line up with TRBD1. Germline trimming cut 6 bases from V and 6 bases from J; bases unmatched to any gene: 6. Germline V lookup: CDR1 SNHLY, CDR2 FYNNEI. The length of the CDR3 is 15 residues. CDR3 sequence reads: CASSADRGRDEKLFF. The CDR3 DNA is TGTGCCAGCAGCGCGGACAGGGGGCGGGATGAAAAACTGTTTTTT.

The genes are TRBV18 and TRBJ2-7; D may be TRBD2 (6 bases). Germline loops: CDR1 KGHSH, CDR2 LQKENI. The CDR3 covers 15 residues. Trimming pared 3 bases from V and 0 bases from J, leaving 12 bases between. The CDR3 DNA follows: TGTGCCAGCTCACCGGGGGGATTCCTCTCCTACGAGCAGTACTTC. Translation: CASSPGGFLSYEQYF.

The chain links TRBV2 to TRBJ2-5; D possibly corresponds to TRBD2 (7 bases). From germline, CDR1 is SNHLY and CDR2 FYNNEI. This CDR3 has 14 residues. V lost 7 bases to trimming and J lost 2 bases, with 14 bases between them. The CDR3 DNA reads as TGTGCCAGCAATCCCAGGGGAGGGCAAGAGACCCAGTACTTC. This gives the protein CASNPRGGQETQYF.

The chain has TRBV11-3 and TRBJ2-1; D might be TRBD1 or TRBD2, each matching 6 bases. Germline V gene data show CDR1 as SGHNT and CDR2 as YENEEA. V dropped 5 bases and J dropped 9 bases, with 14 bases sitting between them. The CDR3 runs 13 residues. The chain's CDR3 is CASSPRGVAEQFF. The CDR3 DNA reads TGTGCCAGCAGCCCTAGGGGGGTCGCTGAGCAGTTCTTC.

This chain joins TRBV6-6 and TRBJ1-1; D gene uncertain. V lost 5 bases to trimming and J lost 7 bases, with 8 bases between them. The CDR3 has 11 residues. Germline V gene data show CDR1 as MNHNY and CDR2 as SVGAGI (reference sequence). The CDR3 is CASSQFREAFF. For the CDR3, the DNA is TGTGCCAGCAGTCAGTTCCGTGAAGCTTTCTTT.

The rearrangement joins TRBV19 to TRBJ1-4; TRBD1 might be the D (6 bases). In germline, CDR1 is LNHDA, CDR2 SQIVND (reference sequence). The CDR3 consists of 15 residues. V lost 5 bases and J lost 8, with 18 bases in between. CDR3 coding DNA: TGTGCCAGTAGTGGGGCCTCGACAGGAGACGAAAAACTGTTTTTT. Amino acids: CASSGASTGDEKLFF.

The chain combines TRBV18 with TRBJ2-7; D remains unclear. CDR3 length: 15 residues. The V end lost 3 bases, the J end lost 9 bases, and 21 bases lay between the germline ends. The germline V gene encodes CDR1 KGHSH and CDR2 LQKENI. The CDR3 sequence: CASSPENGRATGQYF. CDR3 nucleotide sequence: TGTGCCAGCTCACCTGAGAATGGAAGGGCTACGGGGCAGTACTTC.

The CDR3 loop reads CASSSAEMEFF. The CDR3 coding sequence is TGTGCCAGCTCATCGGCGGAAATGGAGTTCTTC. The gene calls are TRBV18 and TRBJ2-1, with D unresolved. Looked up from germline, CDR1 is KGHSH and CDR2 is LQKENI. V was shortened by 5 bases and J by 14 bases, with 13 bases between the two germline ends. There are 11 residues in the CDR3.

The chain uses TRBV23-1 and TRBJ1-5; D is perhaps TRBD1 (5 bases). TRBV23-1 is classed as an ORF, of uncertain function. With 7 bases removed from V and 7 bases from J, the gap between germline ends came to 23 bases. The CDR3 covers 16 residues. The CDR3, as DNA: TGCGCCAGCACCCTTTCCGGGAAGGGGTTACGACAGCCCCAGCATTTT. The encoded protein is CASTLSGKGLRQPQHF.

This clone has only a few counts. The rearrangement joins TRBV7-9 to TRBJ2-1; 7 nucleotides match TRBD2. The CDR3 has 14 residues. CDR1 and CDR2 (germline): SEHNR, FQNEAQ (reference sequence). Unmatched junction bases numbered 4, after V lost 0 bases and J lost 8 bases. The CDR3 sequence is CASSLAGGSYEQFF. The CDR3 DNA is TGTGCCAGCAGCTTAGCGGGGGGGTCCTATGAGCAGTTCTTC. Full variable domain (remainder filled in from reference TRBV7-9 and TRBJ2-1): DTGVSQNPRHKITKRGQNVTFRCDPISEHNRLYWYRQTLGQGPEFLTYFQNEAQLEKSRLLSDRFSAERPKGSFSTLEIQRTEQGDSAMYLCASSLAGGSYEQFFGPGTRLTVL.

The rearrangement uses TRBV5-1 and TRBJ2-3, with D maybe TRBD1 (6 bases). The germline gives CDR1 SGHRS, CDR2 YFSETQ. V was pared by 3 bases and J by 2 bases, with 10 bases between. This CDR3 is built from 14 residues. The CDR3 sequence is CASSWDITTDTQYF. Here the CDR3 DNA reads TGCGCCAGCAGCTGGGACATTACCACAGATACGCAGTATTTT.

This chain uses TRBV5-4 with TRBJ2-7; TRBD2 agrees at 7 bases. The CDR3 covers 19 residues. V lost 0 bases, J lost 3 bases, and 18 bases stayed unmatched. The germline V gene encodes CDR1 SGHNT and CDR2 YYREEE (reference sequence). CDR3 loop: CASSLATPLAAFRNYEQYF. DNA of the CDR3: TGTGCCAGCAGCTTGGCCACCCCCCTAGCGGCATTCCGAAACTACGAGCAGTACTTC.

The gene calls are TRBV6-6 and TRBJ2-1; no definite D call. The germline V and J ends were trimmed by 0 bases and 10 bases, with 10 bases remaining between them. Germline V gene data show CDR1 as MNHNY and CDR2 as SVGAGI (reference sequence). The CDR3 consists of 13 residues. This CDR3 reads CASSYSSVGEQFF. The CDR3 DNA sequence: TGTGCCAGCAGTTACTCATCGGTAGGGGAGCAGTTCTTC.

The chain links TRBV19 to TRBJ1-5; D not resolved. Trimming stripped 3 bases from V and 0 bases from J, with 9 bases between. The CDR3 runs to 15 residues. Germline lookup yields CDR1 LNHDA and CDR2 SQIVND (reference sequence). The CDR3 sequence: CASSMSAYSNQPQHF. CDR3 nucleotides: TGTGCCAGTAGTATGTCAGCTTATAGCAATCAGCCCCAGCATTTT.